A selection of T cell receptor beta chains follows, all from one sample in a study of T cell repertoires in cytomegalovirus infection. MiXCR was run by TCRdb on the reads, yielding one entry per CDR3 protein. Among about 740,000 distinct CDR3 sequences listed, 33% were seen once. Antigen specificity for these receptors is unknown. This specimen consisted of cultured PBMCs, obtained from culture after CMV antigen stimulation. The source of these receptors is a human donor in good health (CMV status not recorded). Some clones in this sample may be carry-over from other donors' samples. CDR3s include the opening cysteine and the closing phenylalanine or tryptophan.

j_gene,v_gene,CDR3aa
TRBJ1-5,TRBV19,CASSPPILRGNQPQHF
TRBJ2-7,TRBV7-2,CASSYGGAGIDYEQYF
TRBJ1-5,TRBV19,CASSPQPGQGSNQPQHF
TRBJ1-2,TRBV20-1,CSAWQGHGYTF
TRBJ1-1,TRBV7-9,CASSPPGVQEAFF
TRBJ2-1,TRBV7-8,CASSSGQGALNEQFF
TRBJ2-1,TRBV19,CASSPRLAGGTYYNKAQFF
TRBJ1-1,TRBV30,CAWSYKIRNTEAFF
TRBJ1-6,TRBV7-6,CASSANGVSSYNSPLHF
TRBJ2-1,TRBV7-2,CASSLIRRTSSYNEQFF
TRBJ2-6,TRBV12-3/TRBV12-4,CASQLQGAGANVLTF
TRBJ2-1,TRBV7-8,CASSLEGLTSGNEQFF
TRBJ2-5,TRBV4-1,CASSQVSGGPPQETQYF
TRBJ1-4,TRBV10-3,CAIRAGENEKLFF
TRBJ2-1,TRBV20-1,CSATTWGGGPSYNEQFF
TRBJ2-3,TRBV19,CAISAITDTQYF
TRBJ2-6,TRBV6-5,CASSYNRVGANVLTF
TRBJ2-5,TRBV7-2,CASSLAPGQQETQYF
TRBJ2-1,TRBV10-3,CAITTRNEQFF
TRBJ2-5,TRBV12-5,CASDALLHKETQYF
TRBJ2-5,TRBV7-8,CASSLAGLPETQYF
TRBJ1-1,TRBV6-1,CASSHWTGVNTEAFF
TRBJ1-1,TRBV28,CASSVGGLYSEAFF
TRBJ1-2,TRBV29-1,CSVEALGQGENYGYTF
TRBJ2-3,TRBV10-3,CAIRGLTSTDTQYF
TRBJ2-5,TRBV7-6,CASSLVLGSGKTQYF
TRBJ1-1,TRBV18,CASSPTGLPATEAFF
TRBJ2-3,TRBV6-6,CASRTSGTDTQYF
TRBJ1-2,TRBV4-1,CASSQIGRSYGYTF
TRBJ2-7,TRBV6-2/TRBV6-3,CASSSGLAGVSEQYF
TRBJ1-5,TRBV6-2/TRBV6-3,CASTHGGTQPQHF
TRBJ2-2,TRBV14,CASSHWTEPNTGELFF
TRBJ1-1,TRBV30,CAWGPVNTEAFF
TRBJ2-3,TRBV2,CASSAQRGNTDTQYF
TRBJ2-7,TRBV6-2/TRBV6-3,CASSSVAQPYEQYF
TRBJ1-1,TRBV20-1,CSANSGQGTNTEAFF
TRBJ2-2,TRBV7-2,CASSLGGSRTGELFF
TRBJ1-3,TRBV4-2,CASSQVGSVAGNTIYF
TRBJ2-3,TRBV6-1,CASSGVSTQYF
TRBJ2-3,TRBV5-1,CASSVDSAGDTQYF
TRBJ2-7,TRBV7-2,CASSEIADEQYF
TRBJ1-3,TRBV5-4,CASSLEYGNTIYF
TRBJ2-3,TRBV7-8,CASSFLGGTQYF
TRBJ1-1,TRBV18,CASSPDKYTEAFF
TRBJ2-5,TRBV11-2,CASSLSVASGEGETQYF
TRBJ2-3,TRBV7-9,CASSSRVAGGSTDTQYF
TRBJ1-1,TRBV20-1,CSAREIGGTNTEAFF
TRBJ1-6,TRBV6-6,CASSYSTGGNYSPLHF
TRBJ2-5,TRBV7-9,CASSYFGTGRETQYF
TRBJ2-7,TRBV7-8,CASSGLAWMNYEQYF
TRBJ2-3,TRBV20-1,CSARYWASTDTQYF
TRBJ2-7,TRBV20-1,CSATTGTGGGEQYF
TRBJ1-2,TRBV25-1,CASSDSREDGYTF
TRBJ2-7,TRBV10-3,CAIRGTGGVGEQYF
TRBJ2-3,TRBV5-6,CASRTSGLGGTDTQYF
TRBJ2-1,TRBV5-1,CASSWPAGASSSYNEQFF
TRBJ1-1,TRBV11-2,CASSLDRGDTEAFF